The rows below give T cell receptor beta chains drawn from one sample of a study of identical twins. One entry per CDR3 protein results from TCRdb running MiXCR on the 5' RACE reads. The sample includes 500,000 to 550,000 distinct CDR3 sequences, 22% of them seen just once. The sample was also linked to a second study, of T cells expressing NK-cell markers.

The sample was CD4+ T cells sorted from blood. The source of these receptors is a woman between 18 and 29 years old in good health. Each CDR3 is given with its conserved first and last residue. A D gene is named only where the DNA matches it firmly. Some rows mark clone size as missing; the rest say once, few, many or name a class of expanded clone.

TRBD2	.	TRBV2	TRBJ2-5	TGTGCCAGCAGTTCCAGCGGGAGGCATAAGGAGACCCAGTACTTC	CASSSSGRHKETQYF
.	.	TRBV15	TRBJ2-5	TGTGCCACCAGCAGGGAGGGAGGCCAAGAGACCCAGTACTTC	CATSREGGQETQYF
.	.	TRBV20-1	TRBJ1-1	TGCAGTGCCTCCAAGGGGGACACTGAAGCTTTCTTT	CSASKGDTEAFF
.	.	TRBV5-1	TRBJ2-3	TGCGCCAGCAGCCACCCAGGGCGGGGTCGAGATACGCAGTATTTT	CASSHPGRGRDTQYF
.	many	TRBV2	TRBJ1-1	TGTGCCAGCAGTATACAAGGGAGAAGTGAAGCTTTCTTT	CASSIQGRSEAFF
.	.	TRBV10-3	TRBJ1-4	TGTGCCATCAGTGAGTTGGGCAGCGATGAAAAACTGTTTTTT	CAISELGSDEKLFF
.	few	TRBV20-1	TRBJ1-3	TGCAGTGCTAGGCATAGCTCTGGAAACACCATATATTTT	CSARHSSGNTIYF
TRBD1	.	TRBV7-9	TRBJ2-7	TGTGCCAGCAGCCCAATTCGGGACAGGGGGGCCTACGAGCAGTACTTC	CASSPIRDRGAYEQYF
.	.	TRBV20-1	TRBJ1-4	TGCAGTGCTAGAAGCTTAACTACACTGTTTTTT	CSARSLTTLFF
.	.	TRBV12-3/TRBV12-4	TRBJ1-2	TGTGCCAGCAGTAGGACCGAACCTAACTATGGCTACACCTTC	CASSRTEPNYGYTF
TRBD1	few	TRBV5-1	TRBJ2-1	TGCGCCAGCAGCCAAGTCGGACAGGGGGCGCCCAATGAGCAGTTCTTC	CASSQVGQGAPNEQFF
.	many	TRBV7-2	TRBJ2-7	TGTGCCAGCAGTTTAAAAGGATCTCGGGGGAATTCGGGCGAGCAGTACTTC	CASSLKGSRGNSGEQYF
.	.	TRBV6-1	TRBJ2-3	TGTGCCACCCTGAGAGAGCTGGGGGGCGGAGATACGCAGTATTTT	CATLRELGGGDTQYF
.	.	TRBV24-1	TRBJ2-3	TGTGCCACCAGTTCTAGCGTGAGCACAGATACGCAGTATTTT	CATSSSVSTDTQYF
.	few	TRBV25-1	TRBJ2-3	TGTGCCACCTCCTTAGGGGGAAGGGATACGCAGTATTTT	CATSLGGRDTQYF
TRBD2	few	TRBV4-3	TRBJ2-3	TGCGCCAGCAGCCTAACTAGCGGGAGAGTGGGCACGCAGTATTTT	CASSLTSGRVGTQYF
.	.	TRBV10-3	TRBJ1-1	TGTGCCGCACAGACACTGGTGAACACTGAAGCTTTCTTT	CAAQTLVNTEAFF
.	few	TRBV29-1	TRBJ1-6	TGCAGCGTCGGCCCTTTGGGGACTGGCGGATCACCCCTCCACTTT	CSVGPLGTGGSPLHF
.	many	TRBV20-1	TRBJ2-5	TGCAGTGCTCTGCGGGGGCTAGAGACCCAGTACTTC	CSALRGLETQYF
TRBD1	.	TRBV3-1	TRBJ1-2	TGTGCCAGCAGCCAACGGACAGGCTATGGCTACACCTTC	CASSQRTGYGYTF
.	.	TRBV3-1	TRBJ2-4	TGTGCCAGCAGCCAAGTCCCCGCAGTCCGGTACTTC	CASSQVPAVRYF
.	few	TRBV6-1	TRBJ1-1	TGTGCCAGCAGTCGAGGACTGAGCGGGGAAGCTTTCTTT	CASSRGLSGEAFF
.	.	TRBV12-3/TRBV12-4	TRBJ1-1	TGTGCCAGCATCTACGGGGGAGGGGCAGGGAACACTGAAGCTTTCTTT	CASIYGGGAGNTEAFF
TRBD1	few	TRBV20-1	TRBJ2-1	TGCAGTGCTAGAACCTGGGACAGTGCGCTACTCTCCTACAATGAGCAGTTCTTC	CSARTWDSALLSYNEQFF
.	few	TRBV6-1	TRBJ2-1	TGTGCCAGCAGTGGTTGGACTTCCGAAAGTGAGCAGTTCTTC	CASSGWTSESEQFF
TRBD1	few	TRBV14	TRBJ2-5	TGTGCCAGCAGCCAAGATTCCTGGCGGTCAACAGGGGAAGAAGAGACCCAGTACTTC	CASSQDSWRSTGEEETQYF
.	.	TRBV20-1	TRBJ2-4	TGCAGTGCTAGTAGACACGCGCTAGCCAAAAACATTCAGTACTTC	CSASRHALAKNIQYF
.	.	TRBV7-2	TRBJ2-2	TGTGCCAGCAGCAATAGGGTTGTCGGGAACACCGGGGAGCTGTTTTTT	CASSNRVVGNTGELFF
TRBD2	.	TRBV11-2	TRBJ2-1	TGTGCCAGCACACAGCGGGGGGGCCGTATCAATGAGCAGTTCTTC	CASTQRGGRINEQFF
.	.	TRBV20-1	TRBJ2-1	TGCAGTGCGACCGGGTCTTACAATGAGCAGTTCTTC	CSATGSYNEQFF
TRBD2	few	TRBV6-4	TRBJ2-1	TGTGCCAGCAGACGGACTAGCGGGGGGAATGAGCAGTTCTTC	CASRRTSGGNEQFF
.	.	TRBV15	TRBJ2-5	TGTGCCACCAGCAGAGACTTGAGGACCCAGTACTTC	CATSRDLRTQYF
.	.	TRBV5-1	TRBJ2-1	TGCGCCAGCAAGAGAGGGTCTAACAATGAGCAGTTCTTC	CASKRGSNNEQFF
TRBD2	few	TRBV5-1	TRBJ2-7	TGCGCCAGCAGCCCGCCCAGCGGGAGGTTCGAGCAGTACTTC	CASSPPSGRFEQYF
.	few	TRBV20-1	TRBJ2-1	TGCAGTGCCGGACGGAACTCCTACAATGAGCAGTTCTTC	CSAGRNSYNEQFF
TRBD2	.	TRBV11-3	TRBJ2-1	TGTGCCAGCAGCTTTGACAGCGGGACCTACAATGAGCAGTTCTTC	CASSFDSGTYNEQFF
TRBD2	.	TRBV7-9	TRBJ2-3	TGTGCCAGCAGGGGACTAGCGGGAGTCGGTACGCAGTATTTT	CASRGLAGVGTQYF
TRBD2	few	TRBV3-1	TRBJ2-5	TGTGCCAGCAGCCCACTTTCTAGCGGGAGGCGCCAAGAGACCCAGTACTTC	CASSPLSSGRRQETQYF
TRBD1	.	TRBV10-3	TRBJ2-1	TGTGCCATCAGTGAGTCGAGGAGACAGGGGTCCAATGAGCAGTTCTTC	CAISESRRQGSNEQFF
.	.	TRBV9	TRBJ1-1	TGTGCCAGCAGCGTAGTTTCCGGGCTTGATGAAGCTTTCTTT	CASSVVSGLDEAFF
.	.	TRBV6-5	TRBJ1-2	TGTGCCAGCATAAGCAGGAGGGATGGCTACACCTTC	CASISRRDGYTF
.	.	TRBV5-1	TRBJ2-1	TGCGCCAGCAGCTTTTACGGCGACTCCTCCTACAATGAGCAGTTCTTC	CASSFYGDSSYNEQFF
.	.	TRBV20-1	TRBJ2-7	TGCAGTGCTAAGGACCACATCTCCTACGAGCAGTACTTC	CSAKDHISYEQYF
.	.	TRBV5-1	TRBJ1-1	TGCGCCAGCAGCTTGGAGTCGGAGACTGAAGCTTTCTTT	CASSLESETEAFF
.	few	TRBV7-9	TRBJ2-7	TGTGCCAGCAGCTTGGGGTCGGGGTCCGAGCAGTACTTC	CASSLGSGSEQYF
.	.	TRBV7-2	TRBJ2-1	TGTGCCAGCAGCGGGCAGGCGGGGTCCTACAATGAGCAGTTCTTC	CASSGQAGSYNEQFF
.	few	TRBV6-1	TRBJ1-1	TGTGCCAGCAGGGCGAGGGCGAACAGGCCACACATGAACACTGAAGCTTTCTTT	CASRARANRPHMNTEAFF
.	few	TRBV3-1	TRBJ1-1	TGTGCCAGCACCCCCGGAGGGGCTATGAACACTGAAGCTTTCTTT	CASTPGGAMNTEAFF